Below, 24 T cell receptor beta chains from the same sample are listed, as sequenced in a study of CD8+ T cells in alopecia areata. cDNA prepared by RNA extraction and subsequent reverse transcription served as the template for sequencing. Assay: immunoSEQ multiplex PCR; the TCRdb copy retains only in-frame clones and omits some. Found here are some 200,000 clones, around 60% of them singletons; the top ten hold around 13%. Treatment of the sample: oral pan-JAK inhibitor, 5-10 mg twice daily. Sequenced material: CD8+ T cells sorted from blood, taken at week 24, from a patient treated with tofacitinib. The receptor source for this set is a human donor with alopecia areata.

The chain couples TRBV9 to TRBJ2-7; 7 nucleotides line up with TRBD1. V was pared by 3 bases and J by 6 bases, with 6 bases of the junction left unmatched. The CDR3 covers 13 residues. Germline values: CDR1 SGDLS, CDR2 YYNGEE. The CDR3 DNA sequence: TGTGCCAGCAGCGACCGGGACAGAGGCGAGCAGTACTTC. Protein product: CASSDRDRGEQYF.

Notes on this clone: At the DNA level, this CDR3 is encoded by other sequences in the same sample as well. The chain is built from TRBV2 and TRBJ1-1; D may be TRBD1 (5 bases). Germline values: CDR1 SNHLY, CDR2 FYNNEI. The CDR3 runs to 14 residues. V shed 1 base and J shed 3 bases, with 9 bases lying between them. This chain's CDR3 is CASSEGRGYTEAFF. The CDR3 nucleotides are TGTGCCAGCAGTGAAGGCCGGGGCTACACTGAAGCTTTCTTT.

DNA of the CDR3: TGTGCCAGCAGTTCACCAGGGGAGGTCACAGATACGCAGTATTTT. Its translation: CASSSPGEVTDTQYF. The V gene is TRBV28, the J gene TRBJ2-3, with D possibly being TRBD1 or TRBD2 (6 bases each). V was shortened by 4 bases and J by 2 bases, with 13 bases between the two germline ends. Germline V gene sequence: CDR1 MDHEN, CDR2 SYDVKM. The CDR3 loop spans 15 amino acids. Complete variable domain (other parts from reference TRBV28 and TRBJ2-3): DVKVTQSSRYLVKRTGEKVFLECVQDMDHENMFWYRQDPGLGLRLIYFSYDVKMKEKGDIPEGYSVSREKKERFSLILESASTNQTSMYLCASSSPGEVTDTQYFGPGTRLTVL.

This clone was counted a few times. The rearrangement joins TRBV4-1 to TRBJ2-2, with a weak D call TRBD2 (5 bases). Looked up from germline, CDR1 is MGHRA and CDR2 is YSYEKL. V was cut by 0 bases and J by 6 bases, with 20 bases left in between. This CDR3 has 18 residues. CDR3 nucleotides: TGCGCCAGCAGCCAAGATTCCTCGGGGTCTCTGGTAGCCGGGGAGCTGTTTTTT. Amino acid sequence: CASSQDSSGSLVAGELFF.

The chain employs TRBV7-9 and TRBJ1-1; TRBD1 might be the D (5 bases). The germline V gene encodes CDR1 SEHNR and CDR2 FQNEAQ (reference sequence). Trimming took 11 bases from V and 5 from J, leaving 18 bases between them. The CDR3 totals 13 residues. CDR3 coding DNA: TGTGCCGGGGGAGGAGGGAAGGGGACTGAAGCTTTCTTT. It codes for CAGGGGKGTEAFF. Drawing the rest from reference TRBV7-9 and TRBJ1-1, the complete variable domain is DTGVSQNPRHKITKRGQNVTFRCDPISEHNRLYWYRQTLGQGPEFLTYFQNEAQLEKSRLLSDRFSAERPKGSFSTLEIQRTEQGDSAMYLCAGGGGKGTEAFFGQGTRLTVV.

The J gene is TRBJ1-5, the V gene TRBV10-3, with D perhaps matching TRBD1 (6 bases). Germline values: CDR1 ENHRY, CDR2 SYGVKD. The CDR3 spans 14 residues. Trimming took 10 bases from V and 6 from J, leaving 19 bases between them. The CDR3 DNA reads TGTGCCACGCAAGGACAGCCGGGAGCTCAGCCCCAGCATTTT. This translates into CATQGQPGAQPQHF.

This clone is medium-sized. The V call is TRBV6-6, the J call TRBJ2-7; no clear D. Germline V lookup: CDR1 MNHNY, CDR2 SVGAGI (reference sequence). CDR3 length: 13 amino acids. Between the trimmed V and J ends, which lost 4 bases and 7 bases, there was a span of 14 bases. CDR3 loop: CASSSVSWDEQYF. The CDR3 DNA follows: TGTGCCAGCAGTTCCGTTTCGTGGGATGAGCAGTACTTC.

The chain uses TRBV7-9 and TRBJ2-7; possibly TRBD1 for D (5 bases). CDR3 length: 13 residues. V was trimmed by 6 bases and J by 3 bases, leaving 12 bases between them. Germline loops: CDR1 SEHNR, CDR2 FQNEAQ (reference sequence). CDR3 in DNA: TGTGCCAGCAGTCCAAAGGGGCTCTACGAGCAGTACTTC. This translates into CASSPKGLYEQYF.

The chain uses TRBV30 and TRBJ1-1; no firm D call. Germline CDR1 is GTSNPN and CDR2 is SVGIG (reference sequence). Trimming left V 5 bases short and J 5 bases short, with 12 bases between. This CDR3 has 12 amino acids. The CDR3 DNA sequence: TGTGCCTGGGGGCCAGGAGGTACTGAAGCTTTCTTT. This sequence encodes CAWGPGGTEAFF.

The sample holds a few counts of this clone. The rearrangement uses TRBV14 and TRBJ2-5, with TRBD1 identical over 12 bases. With 5 bases clipped from V and 7 bases from J, the junction kept 8 bases outside the gene matches. CDR1 SGHDN and CDR2 FVKESK come from the germline V gene. This CDR3 comprises 15 residues. The CDR3 region has the DNA TGTGCCAGCAGCTTCCGGGACAGGGGGCGAGGGACCCAGTACTTC. This encodes CASSFRDRGRGTQYF.

The rearrangement joins TRBV14 to TRBJ2-7, with TRBD1 identical over 7 bases. Looked up from germline, CDR1 is SGHDN and CDR2 is FVKESK. Losses at the gene ends were 6 bases for V and 5 bases for J; bases not matched to a gene: 7. The CDR3 contains 13 residues. This CDR3 reads CASSQYRGNEQYF. CDR3 in DNA: TGTGCCAGCAGTCAGTACAGGGGAAACGAGCAGTACTTC.

This clone appeared once. V usage is TRBV15 and J usage is TRBJ2-1; 7 positions match TRBD1. This CDR3 is built from 14 residues. V shed 1 base and J 4 bases; nucleotides not matched to a gene: 1. Germline V gives CDR1 LNHNV, CDR2 YYDKDF (reference sequence). The CDR3 loop reads CATSRGRGYNEQFF. CDR3 sequence (DNA): TGTGCCACCAGCAGAGGCAGGGGGTACAATGAGCAGTTCTTC.

In this sample, this clone turned up a few times. This chain connects TRBV2 to TRBJ2-3, with unresolved D. The CDR3 is 17 residues long. V lost 3 bases and J lost 2, with 18 bases in between. Looked up from germline, CDR1 is SNHLY and CDR2 is FYNNEI. CDR3 sequence reads: CASSETRPTADTDTQYF. For the CDR3, the DNA is TGTGCCAGCAGTGAGACCCGCCCGACGGCGGACACAGATACGCAGTATTTT.

The chain carries TRBV6-5 and TRBJ1-1; D is unclear. The V end was cut by 0 bases, the J end by 8 bases, with 4 bases between. The CDR3 length is 11 residues. CDR1 and CDR2 (germline): MNHEY, SVGAGI. This chain's CDR3 is CASSYSGEAFF. DNA for the CDR3: TGTGCCAGCAGTTACTCGGGGGAAGCTTTCTTT.

The chain joins TRBV9 to TRBJ2-2; D not resolved. With 7 bases removed from V and 8 bases from J, the gap between germline ends came to 9 bases. Germline lookup yields CDR1 SGDLS and CDR2 YYNGEE. The CDR3 covers 11 residues. CDR3 sequence reads: CASGWWGELFF. DNA for the CDR3: TGTGCCAGCGGATGGTGGGGGGAGCTGTTTTTT.

V gene TRBV5-1 combines with J gene TRBJ2-7, with 9 bases aligning to TRBD1. Germline CDR1 is SGHRS and CDR2 is YFSETQ. V dropped 7 bases and J dropped 1; count of bases not matched to a gene: 6. CDR3 length: 14 residues. CDR3 DNA: TGCGCCAGCTCCCCCGGGACAGGGTCCTACGAGCAGTACTTC. Its translation: CASSPGTGSYEQYF.

V usage is TRBV29-1 and J usage is TRBJ2-1, with 12 bases matching TRBD2. Trimming at V came to 4 bases and at J to 0 bases, leaving 4 bases not matched to a gene. Germline loops: CDR1 SQVTM, CDR2 ANQGSEA. CDR3 length: 16 amino acids. The CDR3 reads CSVVLAGGFSYNEQFF. As DNA, the CDR3 is TGCAGCGTTGTTCTAGCGGGGGGGTTCTCCTACAATGAGCAGTTCTTC.

The gene calls are TRBV30 and TRBJ1-1, with D uncertain. The germline V gene encodes CDR1 GTSNPN and CDR2 SVGIG (reference sequence). V was trimmed by 0 bases and J by 8 bases, leaving 10 bases between them. This CDR3 has 12 residues. The CDR3 protein is CAWSVYGREAFF. DNA of the CDR3: TGTGCCTGGAGTGTATACGGCAGGGAAGCTTTCTTT.

This clone appeared a few times. J is TRBJ2-1 and V is TRBV12-5, with no clear D. V was trimmed by 7 bases and J by 7 bases, leaving 11 bases between them. The length of the CDR3 is 12 residues. Germline V gene sequence: CDR1 LGHNT, CDR2 FRNRAP. In DNA form, the CDR3 reads TGTGCTAGTGCCATCCCCCTTAATGAGCAGTTCTTC. Translation gives CASAIPLNEQFF. Based on the CDR3 plus reference TRBV12-5 and TRBJ2-1, the full variable domain is DARVTQTPRHKVTEMGQEVTMRCQPILGHNTVFWYRQTMMQGLELLAYFRNRAPLDDSGMPKDRFSAEMPDATLATLKIQPSEPRDSAVYFCASAIPLNEQFFGPGTRLTVL.

The sample holds one count of this clone. The V gene is TRBV29-1, the J gene TRBJ2-7, with D uncertain. The germline V and J ends were trimmed by 7 bases and 5 bases, with 18 bases remaining between them. The CDR3 consists of 13 residues. The germline V gene encodes CDR1 SQVTM and CDR2 ANQGSEA. CDR3 coding DNA: TGCAGCGCAACTTTGGCTAGTCAGGACGAGCAGTACTTC. Amino acid sequence: CSATLASQDEQYF.

The chain links TRBV2 to TRBJ2-5; the D gene could be TRBD1 or TRBD2 (5 bases each). The V end lost 6 bases, the J end lost 6 bases, and 5 bases lay between the germline ends. Germline V gene data show CDR1 as SNHLY and CDR2 as FYNNEI. The CDR3 has 10 residues. The CDR3 protein is CASRGQTQYF. CDR3 DNA: TGTGCCAGCAGGGGACAGACCCAGTACTTC.

This chain joins TRBV7-9 and TRBJ2-3; D gene ambiguous. Germline V gene lookup returns CDR1 SEHNR and CDR2 FQNEAQ (reference sequence). CDR3 length equals 13 residues. Deletions cut 6 bases from V and 5 bases from J, with 12 bases between. In nucleotides, the CDR3 is TGTGCCAGCAGTCCGGCAGAGCGAGATACGCAGTATTTT. Amino acids: CASSPAERDTQYF.

This clone was observed a handful of times. V and J are TRBV11-2 and TRBJ2-3; D may be TRBD2 (5 bases). This CDR3 has 15 residues. V was trimmed by 6 bases and J by 2 bases, leaving 15 bases between them. The germline gives CDR1 SGHAT, CDR2 FQNNGV. The CDR3 bases are TGTGCCAGCAGGCGACCCTCCCGGGACACAGATACGCAGTATTTT. This sequence encodes CASRRPSRDTDTQYF.

This sequence joins TRBV5-1 and TRBJ2-7; 7 bases match TRBD1. The length of the CDR3 is 13 residues. Germline CDR1 reads SGHRS; CDR2 reads YFSETQ. The V gene end was trimmed by 4 bases and the J gene end by 3 bases; junction bases not matched to a gene: 4. The CDR3 DNA reads as TGCGCCAGCAGCCCGGGACAGCTCTACGAGCAGTACTTC. It is translated as CASSPGQLYEQYF.